Below, 32 T cell receptor beta chains from the same sample are listed, as sequenced in a study of T cell responses to AZD1222 COVID-19 vaccine. Assay used: immunoSEQ multiplex PCR; TCRdb lists only in-frame clones, some missing. The data contain approximately 220,000 clones, 85% to 95% of them singletons. The sample consisted of peripheral blood, taken on day 0 of MenACWY control vaccination. These receptors all come from an adult in good health.

This clone occurred a few times. The rearrangement links TRBV4-2 to TRBJ1-6; D is ambiguous. V was cut by 0 bases and J by 7 bases, with 13 bases left in between. Germline assignment: CDR1 LGHNA and CDR2 YNFKEQ. The CDR3 spans 16 residues. The CDR3 nucleotides are TGTGCCAGCAGCCAAGACCCGGGATCAGCCAATTCACCCCTCCACTTT. It is translated as CASSQDPGSANSPLHF.

The rearrangement links TRBV30 to TRBJ2-3; perhaps D is TRBD1 or TRBD2 (5 bases each). V lost 0 bases and J lost 4, with 11 bases in between. Germline values: CDR1 GTSNPN, CDR2 SVGIG (reference sequence). The CDR3 runs to 14 residues. DNA of the CDR3: TGTGCCTGGAGTGTCGGGGCGGGCCCAGATACGCAGTATTTT. Protein product: CAWSVGAGPDTQYF.

V usage is TRBV4-1 and J usage is TRBJ2-1; 8 nucleotides match TRBD1. The V segment lost 3 bases and the J segment 7 bases; nucleotides outside the gene matches: 5. The CDR3 is 14 amino acids. Per the germline V gene, CDR1 is MGHRA and CDR2 is YSYEKL. The chain's CDR3 is CASSHRDRRNEQFF. The CDR3 coding sequence is TGCGCCAGCAGCCACCGGGACAGGCGGAATGAGCAGTTCTTC.

V gene TRBV4-1 combines with J gene TRBJ2-6; 7 bases line up with TRBD2. Germline V gene lookup returns CDR1 MGHRA and CDR2 YSYEKL. The J segment lost 0 bases and the V segment lost 0 bases, leaving 2 bases of the junction unmatched. This CDR3 comprises 17 residues. CDR3 in DNA: TGCGCCAGCAGCCAAGATCCGGGAGGCTCTGGGGCCAACGTCCTGACTTTC. Protein: CASSQDPGGSGANVLTF.

The chain links TRBV6-5 to TRBJ1-2, with D unresolved. This CDR3 has 11 amino acids. The V end was cut by 7 bases, the J end by 10 bases, with 13 bases between. CDR1 is MNHEY, CDR2 SVGAGI, per germline. The CDR3 region is CASTDYADYTF. The CDR3 nucleotides are TGTGCCAGCACCGACTATGCTGACTACACCTTC.

The CDR3 is CASSDSAIYGYTF. CDR3 in DNA: TGTGCCAGCAGTGACAGTGCCATCTATGGCTACACCTTC. This chain joins TRBV12-3 or TRBV12-4 and TRBJ1-2, with D possibly matching TRBD1 (5 bases). V lost 5 bases and J 4 bases, leaving 11 bases between the germline ends. There are 13 residues in the CDR3.

This sequence joins TRBV28 and TRBJ1-4, with 10 bases lining up with TRBD1. Germline values: CDR1 MDHEN, CDR2 SYDVKM. The junction had 10 bases not matched to a gene; V was cut back by 4 bases and J by 11 bases. This CDR3 has 15 residues. CDR3 loop: CASSSPGTGEGKLFF. In DNA, the CDR3 is TGTGCCAGCAGTTCACCCGGGACAGGGGAGGGGAAACTGTTTTTT.

The chain uses TRBV7-2 and TRBJ2-3; no clear D gene. The CDR3 length is 14 residues. Trimming stripped 1 base from V and 0 bases from J, with 5 bases between. Germline V gene data show CDR1 as SGHTA and CDR2 as FQGNSA. The CDR3 DNA reads TGTGCCAGCAGCTTAGTCCCGAGCACAGATACGCAGTATTTT. It yields the protein CASSLVPSTDTQYF.

V and J are TRBV7-2 and TRBJ2-1; 11 nucleotides agree with TRBD2. The J segment lost 9 bases and the V segment lost 5 bases, leaving 9 bases of the junction unmatched. The germline CDR1 and CDR2 sequences are SGHTA and FQGNSA. CDR3 size: 15 residues. In DNA form, the CDR3 reads TGTGCCAGCAGCCCAGGGGGACTAGCGGACTTTGAGCAGTTCTTC. It encodes CASSPGGLADFEQFF.

The J gene is TRBJ1-2, the V gene TRBV30; D ambiguous. The CDR3 runs 11 residues. Trimming took off 0 bases at V and 8 bases at J, with 7 bases between the two ends. Germline V gene sequence: CDR1 GTSNPN, CDR2 SVGIG (reference sequence). Here the CDR3 DNA reads TGTGCCTGGAGTGTTGGGGAGGGCTACACCTTC. Residues: CAWSVGEGYTF.

This clone is a singleton in its sample. This rearrangement joins TRBV12-3 or TRBV12-4 to TRBJ1-1; perhaps TRBD1 as D (5 bases). The CDR3 is made up of 13 amino acids. Trimming removed 6 bases at V and 4 bases at J, with 12 bases between. The CDR3 nucleotides read TGTGCCAGCAGCCGCGGGGGGAGCACTGAAGCTTTCTTT. Protein: CASSRGGSTEAFF.

The chain recombines TRBV6-2 or TRBV6-3 with TRBJ2-7; 7 bases fit TRBD2. Unmatched junction bases numbered 8, after V lost 4 bases and J lost 2 bases. Germline loops: CDR1 MNHEY, CDR2 SVGEGT. The CDR3 spans 15 residues. In DNA, the CDR3 is TGTGCCAGCAGTTCGGAGACTAGCACCGCCTACGAGCAGTACTTC. Its translation is CASSSETSTAYEQYF.

This clone has just one count. This chain joins TRBV6-6 and TRBJ1-6, with TRBD1 matching 8 bases. Germline V gene sequence: CDR1 MNHNY, CDR2 SVGAGI (reference sequence). There are 18 residues in the CDR3. The V segment lost 5 bases and the J segment 2 bases; nucleotides outside the gene matches: 11. The CDR3 DNA follows: TGTGCCAGCAGTCTTACAGGGGGGTCGCGCCCCTATAATTCACCCCTCCACTTT. Translation gives CASSLTGGSRPYNSPLHF.

The genes are TRBV5-5 and TRBJ1-2; TRBD1 matches at 8 bases. V was pared by 2 bases and J by 6 bases, with 3 bases of the junction left unmatched. The germline V gene encodes CDR1 SGHKS and CDR2 YYEKEE (reference sequence). CDR3 length: 13 amino acids. In nucleotides, the CDR3 is TGTGCCAGCAGCTTACGACAGGGGAATGGCTACACCTTC. Translation gives CASSLRQGNGYTF.

The J gene is TRBJ1-4, the V gene TRBV5-8, with TRBD1 as a possible D gene (5 bases). The CDR3 length is 13 residues. Between the trimmed V and J ends, which lost 0 bases and 10 bases, there was a span of 10 bases. The germline gives CDR1 SGHTS, CDR2 YDEGEE. The CDR3 reads CASSLATVAKLFF. CDR3 coding DNA: TGTGCCAGCAGCTTGGCGACAGTCGCAAAACTGTTTTTT.

Only a few counts were recorded for this clone. This chain links TRBV7-9 with TRBJ1-4; no definite D call. V gave up 8 bases and J gave up 5 bases, with 15 bases separating them. Per the germline V gene, CDR1 is SEHNR and CDR2 is FQNEAQ (reference sequence). The CDR3 has 14 residues. The CDR3 spells CASRSGGVNEKLFF. CDR3 nucleotides: TGTGCCAGCCGCTCGGGTGGCGTAAATGAAAAACTGTTTTTT. The entire variable domain, with the rest obtained from reference TRBV7-9 and TRBJ1-4, is as follows: DTGVSQNPRHKITKRGQNVTFRCDPISEHNRLYWYRQTLGQGPEFLTYFQNEAQLEKSRLLSDRFSAERPKGSFSTLEIQRTEQGDSAMYLCASRSGGVNEKLFFGSGTQLSVL.

This sequence joins TRBV11-3 and TRBJ2-7; D call uncertain. Trimming removed 3 bases at V and 1 base at J, with 7 bases between. Germline-derived CDR1 and CDR2 are SGHNT and YENEEA. The CDR3 is made up of 13 amino acids. The DNA of the CDR3 is TGTGCCAGCAGCTTCGGTGGTTCCTACGAGCAGTACTTC. It yields the protein CASSFGGSYEQYF.

The chain uses TRBV29-1 and TRBJ1-2, with 7 bases aligning to TRBD1. CDR3 length: 13 residues. The germline gives CDR1 SQVTM, CDR2 ANQGSEA. Germline trimming cut 3 bases from V and 3 bases from J; bases unmatched to any gene: 4. CDR3 nucleotides: TGCAGCGTTGAGGACAGGCAGGACTATGGCTACACCTTC. It yields the protein CSVEDRQDYGYTF. The full variable domain, in which reference TRBV29-1 and TRBJ1-2 provide the parts outside the CDR3, is SAVISQKPSRDICQRGTSLTIQCQVDSQVTMMFWYRQQPGQSLTLIATANQGSEATYESGFVIDKFPISRPNLTFSTLTVSNMSPEDSSIYLCSVEDRQDYGYTFGSGTRLTVV.

V gene TRBV29-1 combines with J gene TRBJ1-1; D is undetermined. Trimming left V 3 bases short and J 2 bases short, with 4 bases between. Germline V lookup: CDR1 SQVTM, CDR2 ANQGSEA. This CDR3 has 11 amino acids. CDR3 in DNA: TGCAGCGTTGACAGCAACACTGAAGCTTTCTTT. As protein: CSVDSNTEAFF.

In this sample, this clone turned up once. This chain links TRBV7-9 with TRBJ2-2, with D unclear. This CDR3 is built from 13 residues. The V end was cut by 5 bases, the J end by 7 bases, with 11 bases between. CDR1 is SEHNR and CDR2 is FQNEAQ in the germline V gene (reference sequence). The CDR3 bases are TGTGCCAGCAGCCCCCGGGTTGTCGGGGAGCTGTTTTTT. Its translation: CASSPRVVGELFF.

The V call is TRBV6-4, the J call TRBJ2-7; a weak D match, TRBD1 (6 bases). The CDR3 sequence is 15 residues long. Germline loops: CDR1 MRHNA, CDR2 SNTAGT. The germline V and J ends were trimmed by 9 bases and 4 bases, with 22 bases remaining between them. The CDR3 region has the DNA TGTGCCAGACTTGTGGCAGGGGAACTGGCGTACGAGCAGTACTTC. Translated: CARLVAGELAYEQYF.

This rearrangement joins TRBV9 to TRBJ2-7; 7 bases agree with TRBD1. Per germline, CDR1 SGDLS and CDR2 YYNGEE. The CDR3 contains 16 residues. Losses at the gene ends were 3 bases for V and 3 bases for J; bases not matched to a gene: 12. For the CDR3, the DNA is TGTGCCAGCAGCGAGGGACCCGGGACAGCAGGCTACGAGCAGTACTTC. It specifies CASSEGPGTAGYEQYF.

The rearrangement links TRBV3-1 (or the pseudogene TRBV3-2) to TRBJ1-1; no clear D gene. V dropped 5 bases and J dropped 2 bases, with 9 bases sitting between them. The CDR3 is 13 residues long. From germline, CDR1 is LGHDT and CDR2 YNNKEL (reference sequence). The CDR3 region is CASSTKRNTEAFF. The CDR3 DNA sequence: TGTGCCAGCAGCACGAAACGTAACACTGAAGCTTTCTTT.

This clone is a singleton in its sample. The chain is built from TRBV18 and TRBJ2-1, with 8 bases identical to TRBD2. This CDR3 contains 14 residues. J gave up 3 bases and V 2 bases, and 0 bases lay outside the gene matches. Germline-derived CDR1 and CDR2 are KGHSH and LQKENI. CDR3: CASSPAGGYNEQFF. Here the CDR3 DNA reads TGTGCCAGCTCACCAGCGGGGGGCTACAATGAGCAGTTCTTC.

The chain carries TRBV5-4 and TRBJ2-3; the D is unclear. Trimming removed 5 bases from V and 0 bases from J, with 13 bases in between. CDR3 length equals 15 residues. CDR1 is SGHNT, CDR2 YYREEE, per germline (reference sequence). The CDR3 DNA is TGTGCCAGCAGGATGACGGCCACTAGCACAGATACGCAGTATTTT. This gives the protein CASRMTATSTDTQYF.

The chain couples TRBV27 to TRBJ1-2; a weak D match, TRBD1 (6 bases). V dropped 5 bases and J dropped 0 bases, with 13 bases sitting between them. Germline V gene sequence: CDR1 MNHEY, CDR2 SMNVEV (reference sequence). The CDR3 extends over 15 amino acids. The CDR3 DNA is TGTGCCAGCAGTGACGGGGGCGGCGCTAACTATGGCTACACCTTC. Amino acid sequence: CASSDGGGANYGYTF.

The rearrangement links TRBV28 to TRBJ2-7; maybe TRBD2 (5 bases). Per the germline V gene, CDR1 is MDHEN and CDR2 is SYDVKM. This CDR3 has 12 amino acids. V was clipped by 7 bases and J by 2 bases, with 9 bases between them. The CDR3 sequence: CASNEGTYEQYF. The CDR3 nucleotides read TGTGCCAGCAACGAGGGAACCTACGAGCAGTACTTC.

The chain joins TRBV9 to TRBJ1-4; no clear D gene. The CDR3 has 15 amino acids. Germline CDR1 and CDR2: SGDLS and YYNGEE. V was pared by 4 bases and J by 7 bases, with 17 bases between. The CDR3 DNA follows: TGTGCCAGCAGCCCCCCGGCGGGAGAGAGTGAAAAACTGTTTTTT. Its protein is CASSPPAGESEKLFF.

This chain links TRBV25-1 with TRBJ2-7, with 15 bases matching TRBD2. V lost 4 bases, J lost 4 bases, and 11 bases stayed unmatched. The CDR3 is 18 amino acids. Per germline, CDR1 MGHDK and CDR2 SYGVNS. CDR3 residues: CASSGGLAGGSRVYEQYF. CDR3 bases: TGTGCCAGCAGTGGGGGACTAGCGGGGGGCAGTCGGGTGTACGAGCAGTACTTC.

This clone was seen once. The chain employs TRBV5-1 and TRBJ2-7, with TRBD2 matching 10 bases. The germline V gene has CDR1 SGHRS and CDR2 YFSETQ. The CDR3 loop spans 15 amino acids. V was pared by 6 bases and J by 3 bases, with 9 bases of the junction left unmatched. CDR3 in amino acids: CASTISGGAFYEQYF. The CDR3 DNA reads TGCGCCAGCACCATCAGCGGGGGGGCTTTCTACGAGCAGTACTTC.

The chain carries TRBV28 and TRBJ2-1; 7 nucleotides agree with TRBD2. J was trimmed by 3 bases and V by 1 base; bases with no gene match: 3. This CDR3 region has 15 residues. Germline CDR1 is MDHEN and CDR2 is SYDVKM. The DNA of the CDR3 is TGTGCCAGCAGTTTATTGACGGGGGGCTACAATGAGCAGTTCTTC. Translation: CASSLLTGGYNEQFF.

The chain uses TRBV10-3 and TRBJ2-3; 8 bases are shared with TRBD2. Germline V gene lookup returns CDR1 ENHRY and CDR2 SYGVKD. There are 16 residues in the CDR3. The junction had 5 bases not matched to a gene; V was cut back by 2 bases and J by 1 base. Here the CDR3 DNA reads TGTGCCATCAGTGAGGGGAGCGGGGGAGGCACAGATACGCAGTATTTT. Amino acid sequence: CAISEGSGGGTDTQYF.